What follows are 23 T cell receptor beta chains derived from one specimen sequenced in a study of beta chain features in type 1 diabetes. Reverse transcription of all isolated RNA meant that expressed TCRB transcripts were sequenced. Generated by immunoSEQ multiplex PCR, the TCRdb table keeps only in-frame clones and is missing some. The sample has 450,000 to 600,000 clones, roughly 30% seen once. Sequencing was carried out using naive CD4+ T cells from blood. The source is a man between 18 and 29 years old in good health.

CDR3 coding DNA: TGTGCCAGCAGCCCCCCGGGAATTGGGACCGGGGAGCTGTTTTTT. This sequence encodes CASSPPGIGTGELFF. The chain uses TRBV6-1 and TRBJ2-2; D is perhaps TRBD2 (5 bases). Trimming pared 6 bases from V and 5 bases from J, leaving 16 bases between. CDR1 is MNHNS and CDR2 is SASEGT in the germline V gene. The CDR3 is 15 residues long.

V gene TRBV11-2 combines with J gene TRBJ2-5; D unclear. Germline lookup yields CDR1 SGHAT and CDR2 FQNNGV. V lost 2 bases and J 2 bases, leaving 0 bases between the germline ends. The CDR3 length is 11 residues. The chain's CDR3 is CASSLQETQYF. CDR3 DNA: TGTGCCAGCAGCTTACAAGAGACCCAGTACTTC.

The chain uses TRBV4-3 and TRBJ2-7; a weak D match, TRBD2 (6 bases). The ends were cut back, 1 base at V and 8 bases at J, with 18 bases in the middle. Looked up from germline, CDR1 is LGHNA and CDR2 is YSLEER. The CDR3 consists of 15 residues. The CDR3 sequence is CASSQGIDGLRQQYF. The CDR3 coding sequence is TGCGCCAGCAGCCAAGGTATAGATGGACTACGACAGCAGTACTTC.

This clone was found a few times. The chain uses TRBV30 and TRBJ1-2, with TRBD1 identical over 9 bases. Germline values: CDR1 GTSNPN, CDR2 SVGIG (reference sequence). After removal of 7 bases from V and 5 bases from J, the junction contained 8 bases not matched to a gene. The CDR3 loop spans 13 amino acids. CDR3 amino acids: CAYLLGQGYGYTF. The CDR3 nucleotides read TGTGCCTATCTCCTAGGACAGGGGTATGGCTACACCTTC.

This chain joins TRBV7-2 and TRBJ2-5; 7 nucleotides agree with TRBD1. Trimming removed 1 base from V and 5 bases from J; junction bases left unmatched: 4. Germline V gives CDR1 SGHTA, CDR2 FQGNSA. The CDR3 is 14 residues long. The chain's CDR3 is CASSLDRGSETQYF. Written as DNA, the CDR3 is TGTGCCAGCAGCTTAGACAGGGGAAGCGAGACCCAGTACTTC.

This clone has only a few counts. The chain employs TRBV11-2 and TRBJ2-5; either TRBD1 or TRBD2 may fit D (5 bases each). CDR1 is SGHAT, CDR2 FQNNGV, per germline. The V end was cut by 3 bases, the J end by 5 bases, with 13 bases between. The CDR3 totals 14 residues. CDR3 sequence: CASSLGRSLETQYF. The CDR3 DNA is TGTGCCAGCAGCTTGGGACGGTCATTGGAGACCCAGTACTTC.

The chain combines TRBV7-6 with TRBJ2-5, with D perhaps assigned TRBD1 or TRBD2 (7 bases each). Germline-derived CDR1 and CDR2 are SGHVS and FNYEAQ. Trimming took 2 bases from V and 2 from J, leaving 15 bases between them. The CDR3 has 16 amino acids. The CDR3 DNA reads TGTGCCAGCAGCTTATCGGCAGGGGGAGGGCAAGAGACCCAGTACTTC. It codes for CASSLSAGGGQETQYF.

This clone was found once. V and J are TRBV7-2 and TRBJ2-2; D unclear. The length of the CDR3 is 13 residues. Germline CDR1 and CDR2: SGHTA and FQGNSA. With 5 bases removed from V and 6 bases from J, the gap between germline ends came to 10 bases. The CDR3 DNA reads TGTGCCAGCAGCCCCATGTTGGCCGGGGAGCTGTTTTTT. This gives the protein CASSPMLAGELFF.

This clone came up a few times. V and J are TRBV11-1 and TRBJ2-7, with 7 bases aligning to TRBD2. Germline CDR1 SGHAT, CDR2 FQDESV (reference sequence). V shed 5 bases and J 0 bases; nucleotides not matched to a gene: 7. The CDR3 contains 15 residues. CDR3 loop: CASSQLALSSYEQYF. CDR3 nucleotide sequence: TGTGCCAGCAGCCAACTAGCGCTAAGCTCCTACGAGCAGTACTTC.

This clone was seen a few times. The DNA for the CDR3 is TGCAGTGCCGTAGTCAGTAATGAGCAGTTCTTC. Its translation is CSAVVSNEQFF. The rearrangement uses TRBV20-1 and TRBJ2-1; D remains unclear. The CDR3 is 11 residues long. CDR1 and CDR2 (germline): DFQATT, SNEGSKA (reference sequence). V was clipped by 6 bases and J by 7 bases, with 10 bases between them.

This clone was recorded a few times. This chain joins TRBV30 and TRBJ2-2; unclear D gene. V lost 4 bases to trimming and J lost 5 bases, with 14 bases between them. Germline CDR1 is GTSNPN and CDR2 is SVGIG (reference sequence). The CDR3 extends over 14 amino acids. CDR3 nucleotide sequence: TGTGCCTGGACTCATCTAACCGGGACCGGGGAGCTGTTTTTT. It translates to CAWTHLTGTGELFF.

This clone was detected only a few times. This chain joins TRBV29-1 and TRBJ1-5; 8 nucleotides align to TRBD1. CDR3 size: 14 residues. Germline values: CDR1 SQVTM, CDR2 ANQGSEA. The V segment lost 6 bases and the J segment 5 bases; nucleotides outside the gene matches: 9. The CDR3: CSVAYGQGDQPQHF. The CDR3 DNA reads TGCAGCGTCGCCTACGGACAGGGCGATCAGCCCCAGCATTTT. The whole variable domain, remainder taken from reference TRBV29-1 and TRBJ1-5, is SAVISQKPSRDICQRGTSLTIQCQVDSQVTMMFWYRQQPGQSLTLIATANQGSEATYESGFVIDKFPISRPNLTFSTLTVSNMSPEDSSIYLCSVAYGQGDQPQHFGDGTRLSIL.

The chain combines TRBV4-3 with TRBJ2-6; D might be TRBD1 (5 bases). Trimming removed 4 bases at V and 4 bases at J, with 11 bases between. The CDR3 extends over 15 amino acids. Germline values: CDR1 LGHNA, CDR2 YSLEER. CDR3 loop: CASSLEGAGANVLTF. The CDR3 DNA reads as TGCGCCAGCAGCCTGGAAGGGGCCGGGGCCAACGTCCTGACTTTC.

This clone was counted a few times. This chain connects TRBV29-1 to TRBJ2-7; 9 nucleotides match TRBD1. This CDR3 is 13 amino acids long. Unmatched junction bases numbered 9, after V lost 7 bases and J lost 5 bases. Germline lookup yields CDR1 SQVTM and CDR2 ANQGSEA. CDR3 DNA: TGCAGCGCTTTGCCGGGACAGGGAGACGAGCAGTACTTC. The encoded protein is CSALPGQGDEQYF.

This chain connects TRBV6-5 to TRBJ2-1, with D maybe TRBD1 (5 bases). The length of the CDR3 is 15 residues. Trimming stripped 7 bases from V and 7 bases from J, with 20 bases between. The germline gives CDR1 MNHEY, CDR2 SVGAGI. This CDR3 reads CASTPLGAQENEQFF. CDR3 DNA sequence: TGTGCCAGCACCCCATTAGGGGCGCAGGAGAATGAGCAGTTCTTC.

This chain uses TRBV29-1 with TRBJ2-3, with D unresolved. Germline loops: CDR1 SQVTM, CDR2 ANQGSEA. Trimming took 6 bases from V and 5 from J, leaving 9 bases between them. This CDR3 is 11 amino acids long. In DNA, the CDR3 is TGCAGCGTCCGCTTCGTAGATACGCAGTATTTT. Its translation is CSVRFVDTQYF.

J is TRBJ2-1 and V is TRBV7-2; D is possibly TRBD1 or TRBD2 (5 bases each). Germline values: CDR1 SGHTA, CDR2 FQGNSA. The CDR3 extends over 16 amino acids. V was trimmed by 3 bases and J by 4 bases, leaving 16 bases between them. The CDR3: CASSLGVGTEYNEQFF. CDR3 nucleotides: TGTGCCAGCAGCTTGGGGGTTGGGACGGAATACAATGAGCAGTTCTTC.

The V and J genes are TRBV4-2 and TRBJ2-1, with TRBD2 identical over 12 bases. CDR3 length equals 16 residues. Trimming cost V 3 bases and J 6 bases; bases outside gene matches: 6. The germline V gene has CDR1 LGHNA and CDR2 YNFKEQ. This CDR3 is CASSHFLAGGSNEQFF. The CDR3 DNA is TGTGCCAGCAGCCACTTCCTAGCGGGAGGGTCCAATGAGCAGTTCTTC.

A few counts support this clone. V is TRBV30 and J is TRBJ1-2, with TRBD1 as a possible D gene (6 bases). With 2 bases removed from V and 5 bases from J, the gap between germline ends came to 18 bases. The CDR3 spans 15 residues. The germline CDR1 and CDR2 sequences are GTSNPN and SVGIG (reference sequence). CDR3 bases: TGTGCCTGGAGTCCCGCCAGGGGATTATGGTATGGCTACACCTTC. This translates into CAWSPARGLWYGYTF. Full variable domain (outside the CDR3, taken from reference TRBV30 and TRBJ1-2): SQTIHQWPATLVQPVGSPLSLECTVEGTSNPNLYWYRQAAGRGLQLLFYSVGIGQISSEVPQNLSASRPQDRQFILSSKKLLLSDSGFYLCAWSPARGLWYGYTFGSGTRLTVV.

As to this clone: Other nucleotide sequences in the sample specify the same CDR3. This chain joins TRBV7-2 and TRBJ2-7, with 12 bases lining up with TRBD2. The CDR3 has 15 residues. Germline V gene lookup returns CDR1 SGHTA and CDR2 FQGNSA. V was pared by 1 base and J by 4 bases, with 2 bases of the junction left unmatched. The CDR3 sequence: CASSLELAGGYEQYF. The CDR3 bases are TGTGCCAGCAGCTTAGAACTAGCGGGAGGTTACGAGCAGTACTTC.

The chain couples TRBV5-6 to TRBJ2-7; D is undetermined. The CDR3 has 12 amino acids. The V end lost 4 bases, the J end lost 2 bases, and 7 bases lay between the germline ends. CDR1 SGHDT and CDR2 YYEEEE come from the germline V gene. CDR3 region: CASSRRTYEQYF. Written as DNA, the CDR3 is TGTGCCAGCAGCCGAAGAACCTACGAGCAGTACTTC.

This clone has only a few counts. The chain carries TRBV6-1 and TRBJ1-2, with D possibly matching TRBD1 (5 bases). CDR1 is MNHNS and CDR2 is SASEGT in the germline V gene. CDR3 size: 14 residues. Trimming pared 6 bases from V and 2 bases from J, leaving 13 bases between. In nucleotides, the CDR3 is TGTGCCAGCAGGGAGGGACCGATCAACTATGGCTACACCTTC. This codes for CASREGPINYGYTF.

This clone has a handful of counts. This chain connects TRBV6-1 to TRBJ1-5, with a tentative D call TRBD1 (6 bases). V lost 8 bases to trimming and J lost 4 bases, with 12 bases between them. CDR1 and CDR2 from the germline V gene are MNHNS and SASEGT. This CDR3 has 13 residues. In nucleotides, the CDR3 is TGTGCCAGCCGCCTCCAGGGGAATCAGCCCCAGCATTTT. Its translation is CASRLQGNQPQHF.